The subject of this entry is one T cell receptor (beta chain). The trim removed 5 bases at V and 7 bases at J, leaving 10 bases unmatched. The CDR3 extends over 15 amino acids. Donors gave roughly 10 milliliters of peripheral blood apiece. This sample was taken from a study of blood T cells in healthy people across ages. For the study at large: The capture of about one barcoded beta molecule per two T cells was achieved by template switching.

A second PCR, run for about 7 to 11 cycles, used a sample-barcoded 5' primer plus a J-beta primer mix. TCRdb ran MiXCR on the 5' RACE reads and lists one entry per CDR3 protein. The sample shows about 1.1 million distinct CDR3 sequences, more than 30% of them seen only once. J is TRBJ2-1 and V is TRBV12-3 or TRBV12-4, with 8 bases identical to TRBD2. Sequenced material: blood. The TCR comes from a man younger than 30 in good health. The CDR3 sequence: CASSPFGGAGNEQFF. The CDR3 nucleotides read TGTGCCAGCAGTCCTTTCGGGGGGGCGGGGAATGAGCAGTTCTTC.